This T cell receptor (beta chain) originates from a study of blood T cell repertoires in COVID-19. V lost 4 bases and J 3 bases, leaving 8 bases between the germline ends. Per the germline V gene, CDR1 is SGHRS and CDR2 is YFSETQ. The CDR3 spans 13 residues. In the original workflow: Counts of nucleated cells, estimated from reference gene primer amplification, were obtained. Using immunoSEQ multiplex PCR, the repertoire was profiled, and TCRdb retains in-frame clones only, with some absent. That table gives V, J and clone size, and the DNA gave D and trimming. The table has 210,000 or so clones, approximately 80% seen once.

The sequence was collected from a man aged 30-40 years with acute COVID-19. The chain uses TRBV5-1 and TRBJ2-1, with a possible D match to TRBD1 (6 bases). Sequenced sample: PBMCs or T cells enriched from blood (not recorded which). In DNA form, the CDR3 reads TGCGCCAGCAGCACAGGGTTCTACAATGAGCAGTTCTTC. Encoded protein: CASSTGFYNEQFF.